This T cell receptor (beta chain) originates from a study of T cells in Graves' hyperthyroidism and ophthalmopathy (dated by TCRdb to the late 2010s). For the study in its entirety: Peripheral blood samples were taken at initial diagnosis, before any treatment was given. The paper reports TCR Vbeta CDR3 sequencing of some 140 peripheral blood samples: approximately 43 ophthalmopathy, roughly 80 hyperthyroidism and 17 progressor patients. Thyroid tissue and blood T-cell repertoires from six Graves' hyperthyroidism patients were also compared in the study. A discovery cohort of about a hundred patients, about 40 with Graves' ophthalmopathy and about 58 with stable Graves' hyperthyroidism, was used to find distinguishing TCR V-J signatures. An independent validation cohort of under 20 hyperthyroidism patients and 15 or so patients who later progressed to ophthalmopathy tested prospective prediction of ophthalmopathy. For training and testing, the roughly 93 patients in the discovery cohort were randomly divided in a 7:3 ratio. After sampling, hyperthyroidism patients received methimazole starting at 30 mg daily, and ophthalmopathy patients received high-dose intravenous methylprednisolone.

The TCR beta CDR3 regions were amplified from the RNA transcripts. The TCR CDR3 was subjected to a first round of RT-PCR using the HTBI primer set and the Qiagen OneStep RT-PCR kit. A second multiplex PCR round built the libraries, followed by size selection and purification. The libraries were sequenced on an Illumina HiSeq2000 using paired-end 100 bp reads. Per the original workflow: SOAPnuke was used to process the raw data, removing reads that contained adapters or uncalled bases, had a mean Phred below 15, or lacked an exact match to the constant primer or identifier. High-quality paired reads were merged with COPE v1.2.5, and unique nucleotide sequences were defined as clonotypes. MiTCR v1.1 was used to align clonotypes to the IMGT TRBV, TRBD and TRBJ reference segments. Only V-J combinations with frequency above 0.0001, covering 99.2% of repertoires, were analysed. The TCS score was defined as the ratio of F50 (clonal expansion) to E x V (chaos), calculated using BLOSUM62-based TCRdist between CDR3 peptides within each V-J. Welch's t-statistics and random forest reduced several hundred V-J features to about 13, which were used in a naive Bayes classifier (R e1071). TCRdb ran its own pipeline on the public reads, namely fastp trimming at Q25 and MiXCR clone calling, and kept in-frame beta chains. A single entry per CDR3 protein holds the most common genes and DNA from its merged rows. TCRdb's processing, not the authors' own work, is the source of the V and J calls. Counted in this sample were more than 450,000 distinct CDR3 sequences; approximately 20% of them appeared once. Roughly 47% of the sample lies in the top ten.

Ophthalmopathy patients had moderately to severely active disease, with a Clinical Activity Score of 3 or more, a NOSPECS grade of 4 or more, and a disease duration of less than 3 months. Any patient with an uncontrolled infection, another autoimmune disease, pregnancy or lactation was excluded. Diagnoses were based on clinical symptoms, serum thyroxine and TRAb, thyroid ultrasound and orbital computed tomography. PBMCs were separated from under 11 ml of fresh peripheral blood using Ficoll-Paque density gradient centrifugation. Trizol reagent was used to extract total RNA, and RNA quality was then checked on an Agilent 2100 Bioanalyzer. Comment on this clonotype: Its antigen is still unknown. No base-level quality is on record; no much larger clone is a single base apart.

Overall study outcomes, separate from this receptor: Ophthalmopathy was separated from stable hyperthyroidism by a 13 V-J signature model, with approximately 86% sensitivity and just over 81% specificity obtained in cross-validation and 80%/75% obtained in testing. Sample size was not statistically predetermined, and blinding of investigators to group allocation was not performed. During validation, the model predicted progression to ophthalmopathy a median of approximately six months ahead of onset, with almost 71% sensitivity and 72% to 85% specificity. Most expanded thyroid clonotypes (frequency above 0.001) were also detected in blood, a finding suggesting that blood repertoires may reflect thyroid immune responses.

In the germline V gene, CDR1 corresponds to SGHDT and CDR2 to YYEEEE. The CDR3 runs 16 residues from the cysteine to the phenylalanine. The kept DNA is CDR3 alone, 48 bases in frame from the first base. After removal of 4 bases from V and 8 bases from J, the junction retains 15 bases not matched to a gene. Sequences were obtained from blood. The chain links TRBV5-6 with TRBJ2-1, with 7 bases matching TRBD1. This TCR was sampled from a middle-aged man with Graves' ophthalmopathy. Read as DNA, the sequence is TGTGCCAGCAGCCTCCCTAGCTCAGGGGGTGGGGATGAGCAGTTCTTC. This yields the protein CASSLPSSGGGDEQFF.